The clone carrying this T cell receptor beta chain was counted a few times. The antigen remains undetermined. Germline and junction disagree at one end, which may indicate a read error. The data stem from a study of tumor and adjacent non-tumor tissue in lung cancer. Overall study results and limits: Tumor tissue had significantly higher TCR diversity than normal lung. Patients with more diverse tumor TCRs had worse survival.

RNA was extracted from bulk tissue without any cell sorting. This non-tumor lung sample came from over 3 cm beyond the tumor edge. From germline, CDR1 is MNHNS and CDR2 SASEGT. This CDR3 spans 16 amino acids. A modified ARM-PCR protocol with three rounds of nested PCR amplified TCRbeta. TCRdb called the multiplex PCR reads again in MiXCR, with one record for every CDR3 protein. The data show over 100,000 distinct CDR3 sequences, 62% seen once. This clonotype was sampled from a man between 60 and 75 years old with non-small cell lung cancer. Material for sequencing was distant non-tumor lung tissue. This chain uses TRBV6-1 with TRBJ2-1; TRBD1 might be the D (6 bases). The CDR3 protein is CVSSRAGTKRYNEQFF. In DNA form, the CDR3 reads TGTGTCAGCAGTAGAGCCGGGACAAAACGATACAATGAGCAGTTCTTC.